Listed below are T cell receptor beta chains from one sample, sequenced in a study of metastatic and nonmetastatic thyroid tumors. From the PCR reads, TCRdb re-called clones with MiXCR. The sample includes about 32,000 clones, around 20% of them seen just once. Sequencing was carried out using blood. All receptors derive from a female donor with papillary thyroid cancer or a benign thyroid nodule (not recorded which). Some clones in this sample may be carry-over from other donors' samples. Both conserved end residues are part of each CDR3. The D gene is left open where the match is weak. Clone size is shown for a subset of rows, as once, few, many or a class of expanded clone.

CASRMGQSSYEQYF TGTGCCAGCAGAATGGGACAGAGCTCCTACGAGCAGTACTTC TRBV6-1 many TRBD1 TRBJ2-7 14
CASSLARRGRGNEQFF TGTGCCAGCAGCTTAGCGAGGCGCGGGAGAGGGAATGAGCAGTTCTTC TRBV7-2 NA TRBD2 TRBJ2-1 16
CATSDQGGQPQHF TGTGCCACCAGTGACCAGGGCGGGCAGCCCCAGCATTTT TRBV24-1 few NA TRBJ1-5 13
CASSLGGNYGYTF TGTGCCAGCAGTTTAGGGGGGAACTATGGCTACACCTTC TRBV12-3/TRBV12-4 many NA TRBJ1-2 13
CSAGAGGVDTQYF TGCAGTGCTGGAGCGGGGGGGGTAGATACGCAGTATTTT TRBV20-1 many TRBD2 TRBJ2-3 13
CASSEAERDRGLYEQYF TGTGCCAGCAGTGAGGCCGAGCGGGACAGGGGGCTCTACGAGCAGTACTTC TRBV6-1 few TRBD1 TRBJ2-7 17
CASGFGLAGGEETQYF TGTGCTAGTGGTTTCGGACTAGCGGGGGGGGAGGAGACCCAGTACTTC TRBV12-5 many TRBD2 TRBJ2-5 16
CASSPLAGGTYNEQFF TGTGCCAGCAGCCCGCTAGCGGGGGGGACATACAATGAGCAGTTCTTC TRBV14 many TRBD2 TRBJ2-1 16
CASSDPSGGANEQFF TGTGCCAGCAGTGACCCGAGCGGGGGGGCCAATGAGCAGTTCTTC TRBV6-5 NA TRBD2 TRBJ2-1 15
CASSFFRGTDTQYF TGTGCCAGCAGCTTTTTCCGGGGGACAGATACGCAGTATTTT TRBV11-3 NA NA TRBJ2-3 14
CASSLTSGGNTGELFF TGTGCCAGCAGCCTGACTAGCGGGGGGAACACCGGGGAGCTGTTTTTT TRBV2 medium-sized TRBD2 TRBJ2-2 16
CASSPSGQTNTEAFF TGTGCCAGCAGCCCCTCCGGACAGACTAACACTGAAGCTTTCTTT TRBV3-1 many NA TRBJ1-1 15
CASSPDRVRDEKLFF TGTGCCAGCAGTCCCGACAGGGTTCGAGATGAAAAACTGTTTTTT TRBV12-3/TRBV12-4 few TRBD1 TRBJ1-4 15
CASSPSGRGQFF TGTGCCAGCAGCCCCAGCGGGAGGGGGCAGTTCTTC TRBV6-1 many TRBD2 TRBJ2-1 12
CASSSDLYEQFF TGTGCCAGCAGCTCGGACTTATATGAGCAGTTCTTC TRBV5-8 NA NA TRBJ2-1 12
CASSTPVSSGANVLTF TGTGCCAGCAGTACCCCCGTGTCCTCTGGGGCCAACGTCCTGACTTTC TRBV6-1 medium-sized NA TRBJ2-6 16
CASTISGANVLTF TGTGCCAGCACGATCTCTGGGGCCAACGTCCTGACTTTC TRBV2 many NA TRBJ2-6 13
CASSPGVGLADYNEQFF TGTGCCAGCAGCCCAGGGGTAGGACTAGCTGACTACAATGAGCAGTTCTTC TRBV12-3/TRBV12-4 NA TRBD2 TRBJ2-1 17
CSVAGGNRGDSPLHF TGCAGCGTCGCCGGGGGGAACAGGGGAGATTCACCCCTCCACTTT TRBV29-1 many TRBD1 TRBJ1-6 15
CSASSGEVGGFNEQFF TGCAGTGCTAGCTCTGGTGAGGTTGGCGGGTTCAATGAGCAGTTCTTC TRBV20-1 NA NA TRBJ2-1 16
CASSSTGAGNIQYF TGTGCCAGCAGCTCAACAGGGGCCGGGAACATTCAGTACTTC TRBV7-9 many TRBD1 TRBJ2-4 14
CASSYSIMGLGEKLFF TGTGCCAGCAGTTACTCGATAATGGGACTAGGTGAAAAACTGTTTTTT TRBV6-5 medium-sized NA TRBJ1-4 16
CASSEGGQRTGELFF TGTGCCAGCAGTGAGGGGGGACAGCGCACCGGGGAGCTGTTTTTT TRBV6-1 NA NA TRBJ2-2 15
CASSLGGTGGSETQYF TGCGCCAGCAGCTTGGGGGGGACAGGGGGTTCAGAGACCCAGTACTTC TRBV5-1 many TRBD1 TRBJ2-5 16
CATSDPTSSTDTQYF TGTGCCACCAGTGACCCCACCTCTAGCACAGATACGCAGTATTTT TRBV24-1 NA NA TRBJ2-3 15
CASSESGGNQPQHF TGTGCCAGCAGTGAATCGGGGGGCAATCAGCCCCAGCATTTT TRBV2 many NA TRBJ1-5 14
CASSLEGFNQPQHF TGTGCCAGCAGCTTAGAAGGGTTCAATCAGCCCCAGCATTTT TRBV7-8 many NA TRBJ1-5 14
CASKSSGVGGELFF TGCGCCAGCAAGAGTAGCGGGGTGGGCGGGGAGCTGTTTTTT TRBV10-2 few TRBD2 TRBJ2-2 14
CASSLGNYNEQFF TGTGCCAGCAGCTTAGGGAACTACAATGAGCAGTTCTTC TRBV11-3 NA NA TRBJ2-1 13
CASSLEGRAGYTF TGTGCCAGCAGCTTAGAGGGCAGGGCGGGCTACACCTTC TRBV7-8 NA NA TRBJ1-2 13
CASSGTSGVTDTQYF TGTGCCAGCAGTGGGACTAGCGGAGTCACAGATACGCAGTATTTT TRBV6-1 many TRBD2 TRBJ2-3 15
CSAMDPAVDEQYF TGCAGTGCTATGGACCCGGCGGTGGACGAGCAGTACTTC TRBV20-1 NA NA TRBJ2-7 13
CASSQDREGFYNSPLHF TGCGCCAGCAGCCAAGATCGTGAGGGTTTCTATAATTCACCCCTCCACTTT TRBV4-1 medium-sized NA TRBJ1-6 17
CASSLDRDSNQPQHF TGTGCCAGCTCTCTTGACAGGGATAGCAATCAGCCCCAGCATTTT TRBV18 many TRBD1 TRBJ1-5 15
CSASDRVGYNEQFF TGCAGTGCCTCGGACAGGGTTGGGTACAATGAGCAGTTCTTC TRBV20-1 NA TRBD1 TRBJ2-1 14
CASSPLGGYDEQYF TGTGCCAGCAGCCCTCTGGGGGGTTATGACGAGCAGTACTTC TRBV7-9 many NA TRBJ2-7 14
CASSLQTGNEQFF TGTGCCAGCAGCCTTCAGACGGGGAATGAGCAGTTCTTC TRBV3-1 many NA TRBJ2-1 13
CASRDTGTSPNKQYF TGTGCCAGCAGGGATACCGGGACTAGCCCTAACAAGCAGTACTTC TRBV6-1 few TRBD2 TRBJ2-7 15
CAITGPGLYGYTF TGTGCCATCACCGGACCTGGTCTCTATGGCTACACCTTC TRBV28 few NA TRBJ1-2 13
CASSMTGVMNQPQHF TGTGCCAGTAGTATGACAGGGGTTATGAATCAGCCCCAGCATTTT TRBV19 many TRBD1 TRBJ1-5 15